Presented here are 16 T cell receptor beta chains from one specimen sequenced in a study of T cell changes during pregnancy in multiple sclerosis. Using immunoSEQ multiplex PCR, the repertoire was profiled, and TCRdb retains in-frame clones only, with some absent. Found here are about 80,000 clones, 92% of them singletons; the top ten hold almost 1.5%. This specimen consisted of peripheral blood, obtained before pregnancy. The receptors were sampled from a female donor with multiple sclerosis, enrolled in a pregnancy study.

CDR3 sequence reads: CSASREDEAFF. As DNA, the CDR3 is TGCAGTGCTAGCAGGGAAGATGAAGCTTTCTTT. The chain is built from TRBV20-1 and TRBJ1-1; perhaps TRBD1 as D (5 bases). V lost 3 bases to trimming and J lost 7 bases, with 9 bases between them. CDR1 DFQATT and CDR2 SNEGSKA come from the germline V gene (reference sequence). The CDR3 is 11 residues long.

The rearrangement joins TRBV30 to TRBJ2-7; TRBD1 is a possible D gene (5 bases). This CDR3 has 14 residues. CDR1 is GTSNPN, CDR2 SVGIG, per germline (reference sequence). The ends were cut back, 1 base at V and 4 bases at J, with 14 bases in the middle. The CDR3 spells CAWSGQGVWYEQYF. The CDR3 coding sequence is TGTGCCTGGAGTGGGCAGGGTGTCTGGTACGAGCAGTACTTC.

J is TRBJ1-1 and V is TRBV15; D is possibly TRBD1 (6 bases). Germline CDR1 LNHNV, CDR2 YYDKDF (reference sequence). The V end was cut by 5 bases, the J end by 3 bases, with 16 bases between. The CDR3 length is 15 residues. This chain's CDR3 is CATSGLGAGDTEAFF. In nucleotides, the CDR3 is TGTGCCACCAGCGGGCTAGGGGCAGGGGACACTGAAGCTTTCTTT.

The V gene is TRBV6-4, the J gene TRBJ1-6; D gene ambiguous. The CDR3 spans 13 residues. Germline assignment: CDR1 MRHNA and CDR2 SNTAGT. The V end lost 3 bases, the J end lost 6 bases, and 6 bases lay between the germline ends. The CDR3 region has the DNA TGTGCCAGCAGTGAGAGGAGTAATTCACCCCTCCACTTT. It encodes CASSERSNSPLHF.

This chain uses TRBV9 with TRBJ2-1; 8 bases map to TRBD1. Trimming took 1 base from V and 7 from J; bases not matched to a gene: 4. Germline loops: CDR1 SGDLS, CDR2 YYNGEE. CDR3 length equals 14 residues. CDR3 nucleotide sequence: TGTGCCAGCAGCGTAACAGGGGGTGGAAATGAGCAGTTCTTC. Its protein is CASSVTGGGNEQFF.

This sequence joins TRBV19 and TRBJ1-3; a weak D match, TRBD1 (6 bases). Germline V gene lookup returns CDR1 LNHDA and CDR2 SQIVND (reference sequence). The length of the CDR3 is 15 residues. V gave up 6 bases and J gave up 4 bases, with 16 bases separating them. The CDR3 loop is CASRRTGHAGNTIYF. CDR3 nucleotide sequence: TGTGCCAGTAGGAGGACGGGACACGCCGGAAACACCATATATTTT.

This rearrangement joins TRBV5-6 to TRBJ2-3; 11 bases line up with TRBD2. The germline V gene has CDR1 SGHDT and CDR2 YYEEEE. The junction had 6 bases not matched to a gene; V was cut back by 5 bases and J by 4 bases. This CDR3 spans 15 amino acids. CDR3 bases: TGTGCCAGCAGTCTAGCGGGGGGCGCCGCAGATACGCAGTATTTT. This sequence encodes CASSLAGGAADTQYF.

The chain couples TRBV4-1 to TRBJ1-3; no clear D. Trimming stripped 1 base from V and 1 base from J, with 8 bases between. The V gene's germline CDR1 is MGHRA and CDR2 YSYEKL. This CDR3 is 15 amino acids long. CDR3 residues: CASSQAPSSGNTIYF. The CDR3 DNA is TGCGCCAGCAGCCAAGCCCCGAGTTCTGGAAACACCATATATTTT.

The V gene is TRBV7-9, the J gene TRBJ1-5; 7 nucleotides line up with TRBD1. V was pared by 5 bases and J by 7 bases, with 5 bases of the junction left unmatched. Germline lookup yields CDR1 SEHNR and CDR2 FQNEAQ (reference sequence). There are 13 residues in the CDR3. The CDR3 is CASSQGQPQPQHF. The CDR3 coding sequence is TGTGCCAGCAGCCAGGGACAGCCCCAGCCCCAGCATTTT.

Details on this clone: A junction boundary mismatches the germline segment, possibly from a read error. This chain links TRBV2 with TRBJ1-6; tentative D call: TRBD1 (6 bases). Germline V CDR1 and CDR2: SNHLY, FYNNEI. The CDR3 covers 14 residues. CDR3 coding DNA: TGTGTCAGCATGACAGGACAGTATAATTCACCCCTCCACTTT. This gives the protein CVSMTGQYNSPLHF.

The chain has TRBV6-5 and TRBJ1-2, with 7 bases lining up with TRBD1. The CDR3 runs to 12 residues. V lost 2 bases and J lost 7; bases outside the gene matches: 1. Germline CDR1 reads MNHEY; CDR2 reads SVGAGI. CDR3 DNA sequence: TGTGCCAGCAGTTACAGGGGGCTTGGCTACACCTTC. Translation gives CASSYRGLGYTF.

V and J are TRBV27 and TRBJ1-5; no clear D gene. This CDR3 spans 13 amino acids. V shed 5 bases and J shed 6 bases, with 11 bases lying between them. Germline V gene data show CDR1 as MNHEY and CDR2 as SMNVEV (reference sequence). CDR3 nucleotides: TGTGCCAGCAGTCCAACTAGCGGTCAGCCCCAGCATTTT. Its protein product is CASSPTSGQPQHF.

This chain links TRBV27 with TRBJ1-6; TRBD1 is a possible D gene (5 bases). CDR1 is MNHEY, CDR2 SMNVEV, per germline (reference sequence). The V and J ends lost 0 bases and 9 bases respectively, with 15 bases between them. There are 16 residues in the CDR3. CDR3 amino acids: CASSLSHAGYGSPLHF. CDR3 nucleotides: TGTGCCAGCAGTTTATCCCACGCAGGGTACGGTTCACCCCTCCACTTT.

The gene calls are TRBV19 and TRBJ2-7; 7 bases match TRBD1. V dropped 10 bases and J dropped 2; count of bases not matched to a gene: 11. Germline V gene data show CDR1 as LNHDA and CDR2 as SQIVND (reference sequence). The CDR3 is made up of 14 amino acids. In DNA, the CDR3 is TGTGCCACGAAAACAGGGGCGGGCCCCTACGAGCAGTACTTC. Encoded protein: CATKTGAGPYEQYF.

There are a few counts of this clone. This chain connects TRBV6-1 to TRBJ1-6; 7 bases match TRBD1. V trimming: 5 bases; J trimming: 10 bases; junction bases outside the gene matches: 8. CDR3 length: 14 amino acids. Germline CDR1 MNHNS, CDR2 SASEGT. The CDR3 sequence is CASSSAPRGSPLHF. The CDR3 DNA reads TGTGCCAGCAGTTCGGCCCCCAGGGGGTCACCCCTCCACTTT.

The chain has TRBV19 and TRBJ2-7, with 7 bases identical to TRBD2. The V gene end was trimmed by 4 bases and the J gene end by 1 base; junction bases not matched to a gene: 16. The germline V gene has CDR1 LNHDA and CDR2 SQIVND (reference sequence). The CDR3 covers 18 residues. The CDR3 reads CASSKGTSWGGRSYEQYF. For the CDR3, the DNA is TGTGCCAGTAGTAAAGGGACTTCTTGGGGGGGTCGGTCCTACGAGCAGTACTTC.